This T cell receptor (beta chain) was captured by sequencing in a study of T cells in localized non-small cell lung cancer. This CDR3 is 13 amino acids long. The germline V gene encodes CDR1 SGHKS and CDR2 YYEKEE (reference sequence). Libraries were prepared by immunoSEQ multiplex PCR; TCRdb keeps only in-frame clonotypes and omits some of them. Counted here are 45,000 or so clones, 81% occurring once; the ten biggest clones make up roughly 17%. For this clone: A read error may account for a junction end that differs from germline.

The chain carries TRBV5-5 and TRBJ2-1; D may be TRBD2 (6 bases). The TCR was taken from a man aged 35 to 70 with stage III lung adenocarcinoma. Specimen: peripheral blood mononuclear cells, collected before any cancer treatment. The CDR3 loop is CASTLWGENEQFF. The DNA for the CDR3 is TGTGCCAGCACCTTGTGGGGGGAAAATGAGCAGTTCTTC.